Below, 24 T cell receptor beta chains from the same sample are listed, as sequenced in a study of blood T cell repertoires in COVID-19. Produced via immunoSEQ multiplex PCR; TCRdb's table is partial and in-frame only. The sample consists of about 200,000 clones, 65% to 90% of them appearing once. The sample comprised PBMCs or T cells enriched from blood (not recorded which). These receptors came from a woman aged 35 to 49 with acute COVID-19.

About this clone: Different DNA sequences within this sample yield the same CDR3. This chain uses TRBV30 with TRBJ1-5; possible D gene TRBD1, 5 bases. Germline V gene sequence: CDR1 GTSNPN, CDR2 SVGIG (reference sequence). V shed 0 bases and J shed 2 bases, with 5 bases lying between them. The CDR3 is 13 residues long. Written as DNA, the CDR3 is TGTGCCTGGAGTGTACAGGGCAATCAGCCCCAGCATTTT. This sequence encodes CAWSVQGNQPQHF.

The chain joins TRBV7-9 to TRBJ2-1; the D gene is possibly TRBD2 (6 bases). Germline-derived CDR1 and CDR2 are SEHNR and FQNEAQ (reference sequence). The germline V and J ends were trimmed by 0 bases and 0 bases, with 9 bases remaining between them. There are 16 residues in the CDR3. The CDR3, as DNA: TGTGCCAGCAGCTTAGCGGGAGGACCCTCCTACAATGAGCAGTTCTTC. Amino acid sequence: CASSLAGGPSYNEQFF.

This clone was detected a few times. The chain couples TRBV5-1 to TRBJ2-7; 13 positions agree with TRBD2. Per the germline V gene, CDR1 is SGHRS and CDR2 is YFSETQ. Trimming took 3 bases from V and 0 from J; bases not matched to a gene: 3. This CDR3 contains 16 residues. This CDR3 reads CASSSRTSGSSYEQYF. The CDR3, as DNA: TGCGCCAGCAGCTCTAGGACTAGCGGGAGCTCCTACGAGCAGTACTTC.

The V call is TRBV18, the J call TRBJ2-1; 9 nucleotides line up with TRBD2. CDR3 length: 15 residues. The germline V gene has CDR1 KGHSH and CDR2 LQKENI. V was pared by 0 bases and J by 7 bases, with 4 bases of the junction left unmatched. This chain's CDR3 is CASSPPSAGGNEQFF. For the CDR3, the DNA is TGTGCCAGCTCACCACCATCAGCGGGAGGTAATGAGCAGTTCTTC.

This chain connects TRBV4-1 to TRBJ2-3; 9 bases align to TRBD1. Trimming at V came to 1 base and at J to 1 base, leaving 6 bases not matched to a gene. The germline CDR1 and CDR2 sequences are MGHRA and YSYEKL. This CDR3 has 17 residues. CDR3 in amino acids: CASSQGFRTGGTDTQYF. The CDR3 nucleotides are TGCGCCAGCAGCCAAGGCTTCCGGACAGGGGGCACAGATACGCAGTATTTT.

CDR3 in DNA: TGTGCCCCCGAGAGAGGTTTGAGGCAGCCCCAGCATTTT. Its translation is CAPERGLRQPQHF. V and J are TRBV24-1 and TRBJ1-5; D gene ambiguous. This CDR3 comprises 13 residues. Germline lookup yields CDR1 KGHDR and CDR2 SFDVKD. The germline V and J ends were trimmed by 12 bases and 7 bases, with 18 bases remaining between them.

The chain links TRBV30 to TRBJ1-6; D unresolved. The CDR3 length is 15 residues. The germline V and J ends were trimmed by 2 bases and 0 bases, with 8 bases remaining between them. Per the germline V gene, CDR1 is GTSNPN and CDR2 is SVGIG (reference sequence). CDR3 coding DNA: TGTGCCTGGAGTAAGAGGAGCTCCTATAATTCACCCCTCCACTTT. Its translation: CAWSKRSSYNSPLHF.

V gene TRBV9 combines with J gene TRBJ2-6; 8 nucleotides match TRBD1. This CDR3 region has 17 residues. Germline CDR1 reads SGDLS; CDR2 reads YYNGEE. Trimming at V came to 4 bases and at J to 0 bases, leaving 6 bases not matched to a gene. CDR3 nucleotides: TGTGCCAGCAGCCGCACAGGGGGTTCCTCTGGGGCCAACGTCCTGACTTTC. It specifies CASSRTGGSSGANVLTF.

The chain uses TRBV21-1 and TRBJ2-7; TRBD1 is the table's D call and was not checked against the DNA. TRBV21-1 represents a pseudogene. CDR3 length: 18 amino acids. The chain's CDR3 is CASSAYGQGMNPAYEQYF. The DNA for the CDR3 is TGTGCCAGCAGCGCATACGGACAGGGGATGAATCCCGCCTACGAGCAGTACTTC.

V is TRBV2 and J is TRBJ2-1; 12 bases line up with TRBD2. CDR1 and CDR2 from the germline V gene are SNHLY and FYNNEI. With V trimmed by 6 bases and J by 9 bases, 6 bases remained unmatched. This CDR3 spans 14 amino acids. As DNA, the CDR3 is TGTGCCAGCAGGGGGACTAGCGGGTATGGTGAGCAGTTCTTC. Translated, it gives CASRGTSGYGEQFF. Complete variable domain (other parts from reference TRBV2 and TRBJ2-1): EPEVTQTPSHQVTQMGQEVILRCVPISNHLYFYWYRQILGQKVEFLVSFYNNEISEKSEIFDDQFSVERPDGSNFTLKIRSTKLEDSAMYFCASRGTSGYGEQFFGPGTRLTVL.

The chain is built from TRBV9 and TRBJ2-7; 11 nucleotides agree with TRBD2. The CDR3 is 15 amino acids. CDR1 is SGDLS and CDR2 is YYNGEE in the germline V gene. V lost 4 bases to trimming and J lost 4 bases; unmatched junction nucleotides: 7. As DNA, the CDR3 is TGTGCCAGCAGCCCAACTAGCGGGAGTAGGTACGAGCAGTACTTC. It codes for CASSPTSGSRYEQYF.

The chain combines TRBV9 with TRBJ2-7, with 8 bases identical to TRBD1. Germline CDR1 and CDR2: SGDLS and YYNGEE. This CDR3 has 13 amino acids. Unmatched junction bases numbered 6, after V lost 4 bases and J lost 6 bases. The CDR3 protein is CASSYGQGTEQYF. The CDR3 DNA follows: TGTGCCAGCAGCTATGGACAGGGAACCGAGCAGTACTTC.

The CDR3 region has the DNA TGTGCCAGCAGTTCCCCCCCACTAGGTCACTACGAGCAGTACTTC. Encoded protein: CASSSPPLGHYEQYF. The V and J genes are TRBV28 and TRBJ2-7; a weak D match, TRBD2 (5 bases). The CDR3 length is 15 residues. V was shortened by 4 bases and J by 3 bases, with 16 bases between the two germline ends. Germline V lookup: CDR1 MDHEN, CDR2 SYDVKM.

The chain is built from TRBV5-1 and TRBJ2-1, with 11 bases identical to TRBD2. The CDR3 consists of 20 residues. Germline V gives CDR1 SGHRS, CDR2 YFSETQ. V was clipped by 4 bases and J by 0 bases; unmatched bases: 15. CDR3 DNA sequence: TGCGCCAGCAGCCTAATTAGACTAGCGGGATACTACGACTCCTACAATGAGCAGTTCTTC. Its protein is CASSLIRLAGYYDSYNEQFF.

Comment on this clone: Other DNA sequences in the same sample also yield this CDR3. This chain's CDR3 is CATSDLAGGDTGELFF. The DNA of the CDR3 is TGTGCCACCAGTGATTTGGCGGGGGGAGACACCGGGGAGCTGTTTTTT. The chain has TRBV24-1 and TRBJ2-2; 8 nucleotides agree with TRBD2. Germline values: CDR1 KGHDR, CDR2 SFDVKD. The CDR3 contains 16 residues. Trimming cost V 0 bases and J 3 bases; bases outside gene matches: 2.

In its sample, this clone was seen once. The V call is TRBV7-9, the J call TRBJ1-5; D gene ambiguous. V lost 1 base and J 4 bases, leaving 5 bases between the germline ends. CDR1 is SEHNR and CDR2 is FQNEAQ in the germline V gene (reference sequence). The CDR3 loop spans 13 amino acids. Here the CDR3 DNA reads TGTGCCAGCAGCTTAGAAACAAATCAGCCCCAGCATTTT. Its protein product is CASSLETNQPQHF.

This chain uses TRBV11-3 with TRBJ2-1, with D maybe TRBD2 (5 bases). Trimming took 5 bases from V and 9 from J, leaving 20 bases between them. The CDR3 runs 15 residues. CDR1 and CDR2 (germline): SGHNT, YENEEA. This chain's CDR3 is CASSVMLTEGGEQFF. The CDR3 DNA follows: TGTGCCAGCAGCGTAATGCTTACCGAAGGAGGTGAGCAGTTCTTC.

The rearrangement uses TRBV19 and TRBJ2-2; the D gene is possibly TRBD2 (5 bases). CDR1 is LNHDA, CDR2 SQIVND, per germline (reference sequence). The ends were cut back, 1 base at V and 5 bases at J, with 5 bases in the middle. The CDR3 runs to 13 residues. The CDR3 DNA reads as TGTGCCAGTAGTATAGGACTAACCGGGGAGCTGTTTTTT. Protein: CASSIGLTGELFF.

V gene TRBV7-9 combines with J gene TRBJ1-3, with D perhaps TRBD1 (5 bases). The germline V gene has CDR1 SEHNR and CDR2 FQNEAQ (reference sequence). Trimming cost V 1 base and J 9 bases, with 7 bases left between them. The CDR3 is made up of 12 amino acids. CDR3 amino acids: CASSLEQGTIYF. CDR3 DNA sequence: TGTGCCAGCAGCTTAGAGCAGGGCACCATATATTTT.

The V call is TRBV28, the J call TRBJ1-5, with 8 bases identical to TRBD1. Germline V gene data show CDR1 as MDHEN and CDR2 as SYDVKM. CDR3 length: 15 amino acids. V lost 4 bases and J lost 7; bases outside the gene matches: 9. The CDR3 loop is CASSSPRQGNQPQHF. CDR3 coding DNA: TGTGCCAGCAGTTCCCCTCGACAGGGGAACCAGCCCCAGCATTTT. Supplemented by reference TRBV28 and TRBJ1-5, the full variable domain reads DVKVTQSSRYLVKRTGEKVFLECVQDMDHENMFWYRQDPGLGLRLIYFSYDVKMKEKGDIPEGYSVSREKKERFSLILESASTNQTSMYLCASSSPRQGNQPQHFGDGTRLSIL.

This chain links TRBV27 with TRBJ2-7, with 8 positions matching TRBD1. Trimming at V came to 5 bases and at J to 5 bases, leaving 5 bases not matched to a gene. The CDR3 has 13 residues. CDR1 and CDR2 from the germline V gene are MNHEY and SMNVEV (reference sequence). The CDR3 DNA is TGTGCCAGCAGTCGTGGGACAGGTCACGAGCAGTACTTC. This gives the protein CASSRGTGHEQYF.

The V and J genes are TRBV30 and TRBJ2-5, with 13 bases that match TRBD2. V was pared by 5 bases and J by 3 bases, with 6 bases of the junction left unmatched. CDR1 is GTSNPN and CDR2 is SVGIG in the germline V gene (reference sequence). The CDR3 is 15 residues long. CDR3 sequence (DNA): TGTGCCTGGGCCCGGACTAGCGGGAGCGAAGAGACCCAGTACTTC. It specifies CAWARTSGSEETQYF.

The gene calls are TRBV7-2 and TRBJ1-1, with D unclear. CDR1 and CDR2 (germline): SGHTA, FQGNSA. Trimming stripped 1 base from V and 4 bases from J, with 13 bases between. This CDR3 is built from 15 residues. The DNA of the CDR3 is TGTGCCAGCAGCTTAGTGGCGGGAAAGGGCACTGAAGCTTTCTTT. Residues: CASSLVAGKGTEAFF.

This clone was seen only a few times. This rearrangement joins TRBV3-1 (or the pseudogene TRBV3-2) to TRBJ2-7, with TRBD1 as a possible D gene (6 bases). The CDR3 length is 16 residues. Trimming cost V 0 bases and J 0 bases, with 12 bases left between them. CDR1 is LGHDT and CDR2 is YNNKEL in the germline V gene (reference sequence). DNA of the CDR3: TGTGCCAGCAGCCAAGACGAGGGGGAGCACTCCTACGAGCAGTACTTC. Protein product: CASSQDEGEHSYEQYF.